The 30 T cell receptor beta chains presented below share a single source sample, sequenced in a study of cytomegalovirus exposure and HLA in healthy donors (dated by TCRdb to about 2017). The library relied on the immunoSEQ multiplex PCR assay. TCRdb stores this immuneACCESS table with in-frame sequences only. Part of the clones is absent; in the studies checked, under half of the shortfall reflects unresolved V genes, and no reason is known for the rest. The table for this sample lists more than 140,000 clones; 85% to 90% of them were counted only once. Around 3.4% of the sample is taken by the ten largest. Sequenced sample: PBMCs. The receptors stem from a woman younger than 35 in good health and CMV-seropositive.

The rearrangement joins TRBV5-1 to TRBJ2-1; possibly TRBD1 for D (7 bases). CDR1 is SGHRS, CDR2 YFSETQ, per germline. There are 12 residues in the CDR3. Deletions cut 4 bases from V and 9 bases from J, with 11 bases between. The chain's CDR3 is CASSQEGAEQFF. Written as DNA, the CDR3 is TGCGCCAGCAGCCAGGAGGGGGCTGAGCAGTTCTTC.

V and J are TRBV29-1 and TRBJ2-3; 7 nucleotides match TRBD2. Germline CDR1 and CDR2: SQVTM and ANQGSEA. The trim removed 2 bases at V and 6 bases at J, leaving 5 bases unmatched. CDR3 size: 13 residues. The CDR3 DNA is TGCAGCGTTGAAACGGGGGGAAGTGATACGCAGTATTTT. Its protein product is CSVETGGSDTQYF.

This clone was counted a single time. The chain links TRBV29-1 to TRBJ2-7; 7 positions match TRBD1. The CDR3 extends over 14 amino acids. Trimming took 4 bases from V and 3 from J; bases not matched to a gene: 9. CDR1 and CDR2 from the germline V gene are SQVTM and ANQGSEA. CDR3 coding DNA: TGCAGCGTTGGAACAGGGGCAAATCGCTACGAGCAGTACTTC. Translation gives CSVGTGANRYEQYF.

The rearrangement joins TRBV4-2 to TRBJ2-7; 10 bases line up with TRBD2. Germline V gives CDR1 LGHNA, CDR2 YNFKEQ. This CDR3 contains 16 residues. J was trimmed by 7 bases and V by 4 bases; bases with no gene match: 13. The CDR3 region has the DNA TGTGCCAGCAGCCCGGCGGGGTTTTCGGGACTAGCGGAGCAGTACTTC. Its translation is CASSPAGFSGLAEQYF.

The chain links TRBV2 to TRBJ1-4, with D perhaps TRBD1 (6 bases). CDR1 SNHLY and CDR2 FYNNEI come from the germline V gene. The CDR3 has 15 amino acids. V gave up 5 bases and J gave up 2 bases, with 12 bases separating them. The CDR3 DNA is TGTGCCAGCAGTCAAGGGCAGGGGACTAATGAAAAACTGTTTTTT. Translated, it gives CASSQGQGTNEKLFF.

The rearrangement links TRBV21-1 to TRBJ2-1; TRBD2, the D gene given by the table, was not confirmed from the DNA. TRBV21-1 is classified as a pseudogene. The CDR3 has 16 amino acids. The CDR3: CASSKGSGSGDNEQFF. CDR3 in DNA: TGTGCCAGCAGCAAAGGATCCGGGAGCGGTGACAATGAGCAGTTCTTC.

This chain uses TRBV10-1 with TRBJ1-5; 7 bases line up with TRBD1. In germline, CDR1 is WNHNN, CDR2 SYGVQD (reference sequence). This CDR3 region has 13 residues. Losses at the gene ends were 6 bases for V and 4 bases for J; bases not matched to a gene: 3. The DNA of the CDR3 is TGCGCCAGCAGCACAGGGGTTAATCAGCCCCAGCATTTT. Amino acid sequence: CASSTGVNQPQHF.

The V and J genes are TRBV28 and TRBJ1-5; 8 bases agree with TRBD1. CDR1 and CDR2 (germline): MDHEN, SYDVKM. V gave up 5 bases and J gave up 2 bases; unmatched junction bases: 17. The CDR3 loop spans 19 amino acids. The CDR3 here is CASSLLMRQGAAGNQPQHF. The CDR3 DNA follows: TGTGCCAGCAGTCTCCTAATGCGGCAGGGGGCTGCTGGCAATCAGCCCCAGCATTTT.

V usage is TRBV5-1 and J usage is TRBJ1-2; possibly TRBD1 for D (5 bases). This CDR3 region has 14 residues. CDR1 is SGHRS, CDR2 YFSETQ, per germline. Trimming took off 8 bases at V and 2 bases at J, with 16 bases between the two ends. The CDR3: CASTFDRPNYGYTF. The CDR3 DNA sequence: TGCGCCAGTACGTTCGACAGACCCAACTATGGCTACACCTTC. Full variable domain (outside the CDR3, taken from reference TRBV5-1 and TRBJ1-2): KAGVTQTPRYLIKTRGQQVTLSCSPISGHRSVSWYQQTPGQGLQFLFEYFSETQRNKGNFPGRFSGRQFSNSRSEMNVSTLELGDSALYLCASTFDRPNYGYTFGSGTRLTVV.

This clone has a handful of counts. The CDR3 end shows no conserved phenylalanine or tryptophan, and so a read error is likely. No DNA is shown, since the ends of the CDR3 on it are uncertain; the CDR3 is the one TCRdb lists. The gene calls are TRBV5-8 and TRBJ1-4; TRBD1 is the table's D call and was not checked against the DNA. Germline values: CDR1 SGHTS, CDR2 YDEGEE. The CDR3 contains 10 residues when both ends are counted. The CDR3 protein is CASSRTGTLE.

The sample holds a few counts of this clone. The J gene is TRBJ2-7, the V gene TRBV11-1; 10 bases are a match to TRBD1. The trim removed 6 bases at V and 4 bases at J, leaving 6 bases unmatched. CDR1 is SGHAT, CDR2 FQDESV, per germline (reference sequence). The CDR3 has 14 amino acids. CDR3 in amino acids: CASSRRDRGYEQYF. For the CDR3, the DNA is TGTGCCAGCAGTCGCCGGGACAGGGGTTACGAGCAGTACTTC.

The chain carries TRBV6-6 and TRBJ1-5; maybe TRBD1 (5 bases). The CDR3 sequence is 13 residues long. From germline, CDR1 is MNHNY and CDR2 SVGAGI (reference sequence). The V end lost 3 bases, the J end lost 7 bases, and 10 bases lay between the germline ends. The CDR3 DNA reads TGTGCCAGCAGTTATCTGGGGGGGCAGCCCCAGCATTTT. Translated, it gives CASSYLGGQPQHF.

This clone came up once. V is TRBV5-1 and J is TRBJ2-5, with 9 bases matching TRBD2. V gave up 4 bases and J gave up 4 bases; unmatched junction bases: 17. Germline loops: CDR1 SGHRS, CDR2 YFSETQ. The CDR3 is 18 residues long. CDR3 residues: CASSGSRDSGSISETQYF. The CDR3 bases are TGCGCCAGCAGCGGCTCCCGGGATAGCGGGAGTATATCAGAGACCCAGTACTTC. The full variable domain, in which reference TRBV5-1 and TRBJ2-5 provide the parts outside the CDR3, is KAGVTQTPRYLIKTRGQQVTLSCSPISGHRSVSWYQQTPGQGLQFLFEYFSETQRNKGNFPGRFSGRQFSNSRSEMNVSTLELGDSALYLCASSGSRDSGSISETQYFGPGTRLLVL.

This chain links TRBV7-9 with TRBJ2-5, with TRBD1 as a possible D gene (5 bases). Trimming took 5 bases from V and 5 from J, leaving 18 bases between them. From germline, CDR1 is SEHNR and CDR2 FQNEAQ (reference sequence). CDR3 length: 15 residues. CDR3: CASSAGLSDAETQYF. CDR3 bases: TGTGCCAGCAGCGCAGGGTTATCCGACGCCGAGACCCAGTACTTC.

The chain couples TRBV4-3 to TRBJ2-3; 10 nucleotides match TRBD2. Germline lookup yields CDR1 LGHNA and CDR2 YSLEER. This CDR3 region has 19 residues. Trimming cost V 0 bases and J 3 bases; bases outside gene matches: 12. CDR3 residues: CASSQDLQREGLGTDTQYF. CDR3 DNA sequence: TGCGCCAGCAGCCAAGATCTCCAGCGGGAGGGCCTGGGAACAGATACGCAGTATTTT.

CDR3 amino acids: CASSTYSHTDTQYF. In nucleotides, the CDR3 is TGTGCCAGCAGCACCTATAGCCACACAGATACGCAGTATTTT. This rearrangement joins TRBV5-6 to TRBJ2-3; no clear D. Between the trimmed V and J ends, which lost 4 bases and 2 bases, there was a span of 11 bases. Germline CDR1 SGHDT, CDR2 YYEEEE. The CDR3 runs to 14 residues.

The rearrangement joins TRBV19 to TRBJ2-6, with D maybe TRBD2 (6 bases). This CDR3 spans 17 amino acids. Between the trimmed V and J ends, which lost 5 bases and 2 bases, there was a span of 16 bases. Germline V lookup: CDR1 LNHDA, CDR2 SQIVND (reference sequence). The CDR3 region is CASSLRQGGAGANVLTF. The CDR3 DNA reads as TGTGCCAGTAGTTTGAGGCAGGGAGGAGCTGGGGCCAACGTCCTGACTTTC.

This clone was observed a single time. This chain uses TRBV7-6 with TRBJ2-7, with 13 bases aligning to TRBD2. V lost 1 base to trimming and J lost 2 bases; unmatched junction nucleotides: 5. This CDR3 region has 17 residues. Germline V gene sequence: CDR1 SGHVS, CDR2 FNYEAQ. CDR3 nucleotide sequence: TGTGCCAGCAGCTTAGGGAATGGACTAGCGGGAGCCTACGAGCAGTACTTC. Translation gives CASSLGNGLAGAYEQYF. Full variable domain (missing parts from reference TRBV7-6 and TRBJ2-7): GAGVSQSPRYKVTKRGQDVALRCDPISGHVSLYWYRQALGQGPEFLTYFNYEAQQDKSGLPNDRFSAERPEGSISTLTIQRTEQRDSAMYRCASSLGNGLAGAYEQYFGPGTRLTVT.

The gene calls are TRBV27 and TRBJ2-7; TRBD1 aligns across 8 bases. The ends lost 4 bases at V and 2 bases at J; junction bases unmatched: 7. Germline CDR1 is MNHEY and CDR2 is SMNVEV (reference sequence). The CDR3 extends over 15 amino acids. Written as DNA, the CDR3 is TGTGCCAGCAGTTGGAGGCAGGGGGCTACCTACGAGCAGTACTTC. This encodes CASSWRQGATYEQYF.

CDR3 protein: CASSSTTSGRGTGELFF. The CDR3 DNA follows: TGTGCCAGCAGCTCTACTACTAGCGGGAGAGGCACCGGGGAGCTGTTTTTT. The V and J genes are TRBV7-3 and TRBJ2-2, with 11 bases fitting TRBD2. The V and J ends lost 4 bases and 4 bases, in that order; junction bases with no gene match: 8. This CDR3 is built from 17 residues. The germline V gene encodes CDR1 SGHTA and CDR2 FQGTGA.

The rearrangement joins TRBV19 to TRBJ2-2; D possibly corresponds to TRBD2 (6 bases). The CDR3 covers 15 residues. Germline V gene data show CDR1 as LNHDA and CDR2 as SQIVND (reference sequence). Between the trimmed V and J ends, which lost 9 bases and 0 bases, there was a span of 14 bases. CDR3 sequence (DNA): TGTGCCAGCACAGCGGGTCTAGCGAACACCGGGGAGCTGTTTTTT. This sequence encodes CASTAGLANTGELFF.

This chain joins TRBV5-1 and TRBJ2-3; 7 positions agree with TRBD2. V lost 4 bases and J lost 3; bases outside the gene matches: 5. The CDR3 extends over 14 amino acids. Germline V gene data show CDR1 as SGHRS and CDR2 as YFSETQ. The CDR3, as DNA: TGCGCCAGCAGCCCGGCGGGGGAAACAGATACGCAGTATTTT. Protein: CASSPAGETDTQYF.

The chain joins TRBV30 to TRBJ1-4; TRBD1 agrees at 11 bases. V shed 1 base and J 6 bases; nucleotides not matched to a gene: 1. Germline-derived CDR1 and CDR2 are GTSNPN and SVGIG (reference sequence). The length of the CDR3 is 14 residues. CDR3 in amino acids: CAWSGGQGDEKLFF. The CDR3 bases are TGTGCCTGGAGTGGGGGACAGGGGGATGAAAAACTGTTTTTT.

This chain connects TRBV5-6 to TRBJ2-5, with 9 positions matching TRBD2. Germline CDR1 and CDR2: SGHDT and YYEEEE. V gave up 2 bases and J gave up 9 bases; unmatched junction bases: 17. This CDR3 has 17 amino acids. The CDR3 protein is CASSLIAGVGPARPQYF. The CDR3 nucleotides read TGTGCCAGCAGCTTAATAGCGGGGGTCGGGCCCGCTCGACCCCAGTACTTC.

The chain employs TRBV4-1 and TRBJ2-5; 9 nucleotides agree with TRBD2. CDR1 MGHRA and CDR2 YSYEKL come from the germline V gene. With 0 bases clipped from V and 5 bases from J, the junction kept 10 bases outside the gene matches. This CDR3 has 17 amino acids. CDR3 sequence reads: CASSQDPSGVGGETQYF. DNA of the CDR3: TGCGCCAGCAGCCAAGATCCTAGCGGGGTCGGAGGGGAGACCCAGTACTTC.

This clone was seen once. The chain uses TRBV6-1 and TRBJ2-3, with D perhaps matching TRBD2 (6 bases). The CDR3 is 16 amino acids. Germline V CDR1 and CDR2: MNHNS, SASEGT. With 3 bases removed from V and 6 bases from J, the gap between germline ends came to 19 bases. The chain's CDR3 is CASSDIAGKNMDTQYF. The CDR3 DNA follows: TGTGCCAGCAGTGACATTGCGGGAAAAAATATGGATACGCAGTATTTT.

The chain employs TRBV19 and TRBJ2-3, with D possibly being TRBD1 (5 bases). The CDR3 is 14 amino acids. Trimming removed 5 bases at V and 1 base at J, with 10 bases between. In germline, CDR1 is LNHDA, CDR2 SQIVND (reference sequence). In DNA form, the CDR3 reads TGTGCCAGTAGTCCACCGACAGGCACAGATACGCAGTATTTT. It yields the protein CASSPPTGTDTQYF.

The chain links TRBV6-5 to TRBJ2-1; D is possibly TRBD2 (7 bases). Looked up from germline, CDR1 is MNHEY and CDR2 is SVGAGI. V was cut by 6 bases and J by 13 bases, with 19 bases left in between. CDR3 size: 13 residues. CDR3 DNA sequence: TGTGCCAGCAGGACCCCTGAGGGGGGGGAACAGTTCTTC. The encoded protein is CASRTPEGGEQFF.

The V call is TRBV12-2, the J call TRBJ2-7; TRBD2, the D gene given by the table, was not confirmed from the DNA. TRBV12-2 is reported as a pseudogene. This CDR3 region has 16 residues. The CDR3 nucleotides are TGTGCAAGTCGCTTAGAGGGACTAGCGGGAGGATCCGAGCAGTACTTC. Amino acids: CASRLEGLAGGSEQYF.

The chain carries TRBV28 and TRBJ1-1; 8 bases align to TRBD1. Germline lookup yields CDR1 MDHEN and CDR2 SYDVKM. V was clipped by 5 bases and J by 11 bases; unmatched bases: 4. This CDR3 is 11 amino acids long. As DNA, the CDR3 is TGTGCCAGCAGTCAATGGACAGGGGCTTTCTTT. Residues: CASSQWTGAFF.